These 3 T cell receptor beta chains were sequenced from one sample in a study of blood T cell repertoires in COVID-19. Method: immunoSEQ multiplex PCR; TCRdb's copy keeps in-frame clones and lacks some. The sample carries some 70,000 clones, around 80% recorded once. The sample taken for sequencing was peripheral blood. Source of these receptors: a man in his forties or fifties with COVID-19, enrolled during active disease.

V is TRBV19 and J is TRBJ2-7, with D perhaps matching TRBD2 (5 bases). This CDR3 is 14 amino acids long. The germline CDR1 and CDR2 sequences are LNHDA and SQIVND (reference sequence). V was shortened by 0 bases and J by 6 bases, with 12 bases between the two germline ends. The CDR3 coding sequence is TGTGCCAGTAGTATAGATTCGCCGGGGTCCGAGCAGTACTTC. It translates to CASSIDSPGSEQYF.

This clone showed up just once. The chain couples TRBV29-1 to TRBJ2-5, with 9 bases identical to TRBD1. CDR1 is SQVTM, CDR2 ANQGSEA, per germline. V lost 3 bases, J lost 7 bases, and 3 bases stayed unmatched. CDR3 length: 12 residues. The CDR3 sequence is CSVDRQGGTQYF. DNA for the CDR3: TGCAGCGTTGATAGACAGGGGGGGACCCAGTACTTC.

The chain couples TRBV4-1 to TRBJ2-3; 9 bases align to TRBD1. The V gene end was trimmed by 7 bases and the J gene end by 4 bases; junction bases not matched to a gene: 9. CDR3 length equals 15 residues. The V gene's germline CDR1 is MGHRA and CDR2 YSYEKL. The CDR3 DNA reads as TGCGCCAGCACCCGTGGGGACAGGGACGCAGATACGCAGTATTTT. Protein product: CASTRGDRDADTQYF.